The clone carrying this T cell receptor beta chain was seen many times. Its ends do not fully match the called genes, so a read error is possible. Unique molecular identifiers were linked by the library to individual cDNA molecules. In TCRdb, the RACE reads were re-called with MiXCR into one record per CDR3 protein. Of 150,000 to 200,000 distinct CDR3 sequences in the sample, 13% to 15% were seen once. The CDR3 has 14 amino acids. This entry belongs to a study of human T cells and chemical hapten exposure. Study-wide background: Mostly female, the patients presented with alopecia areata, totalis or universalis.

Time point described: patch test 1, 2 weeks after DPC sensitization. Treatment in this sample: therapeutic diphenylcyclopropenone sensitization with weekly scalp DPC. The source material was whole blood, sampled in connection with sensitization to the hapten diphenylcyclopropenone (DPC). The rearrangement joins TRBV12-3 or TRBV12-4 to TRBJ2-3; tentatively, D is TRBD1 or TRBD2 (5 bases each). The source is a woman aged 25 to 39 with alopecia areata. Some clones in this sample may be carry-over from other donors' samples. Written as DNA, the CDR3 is TGTGCCAGCAGTCCTCCGGGGCGCCCAGACACGCAGTATTTT. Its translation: CASSPPGRPDTQYF.